Below, 9 T cell receptor beta chains from the same sample are listed, as sequenced in a study of cytomegalovirus exposure and HLA in healthy donors (dated by TCRdb to about 2017). Libraries were constructed by the immunoSEQ multiplex PCR assay. The multiplex PCR relied on a mix of 60 forward primers for TCR Vbeta segments and 13 reverse primers for TCR Jbeta segments. TCRdb provides this immuneACCESS table in a form limited to in-frame rearrangements. Some clones are lacking; in checked studies, under half of them reflect an unresolved V gene, and why the rest are absent is not known. Here the sample has some 130,000 clones; approximately 70% occur a single time. The top ten clones comprise 2.6% of the sample. Source material: PBMCs. All receptors come from an older woman in good health and CMV-seropositive.

This rearrangement joins TRBV19 to TRBJ1-2; a possible D gene is TRBD1 (5 bases). CDR1 and CDR2 (germline): LNHDA, SQIVND (reference sequence). V was cut by 4 bases and J by 3 bases, with 9 bases left in between. The length of the CDR3 is 13 residues. The DNA of the CDR3 is TGTGCCAGTAGTACGCAGGGTTACTATGGCTACACCTTC. It codes for CASSTQGYYGYTF.

This chain links TRBV4-2 with TRBJ1-1; 9 bases match TRBD1. The CDR3 is 14 residues long. Germline lookup yields CDR1 LGHNA and CDR2 YNFKEQ. With 1 base clipped from V and 10 bases from J, the junction kept 7 bases outside the gene matches. The chain's CDR3 is CASSQGEQGARAFF. CDR3 in DNA: TGTGCCAGCAGCCAAGGCGAACAGGGGGCTCGAGCTTTCTTT.

The rearrangement uses TRBV13 and TRBJ1-1; TRBD1 matches 9 bases. Germline V CDR1 and CDR2: PRHDT, FYEKMQ (reference sequence). The junction had 12 bases not matched to a gene; V was cut back by 4 bases and J by 6 bases. The CDR3 sequence is 16 residues long. The CDR3 reads CASSSRYRGRWAEAFF. CDR3 coding DNA: TGTGCCAGCAGCTCCCGTTACAGGGGGCGTTGGGCTGAAGCTTTCTTT.

This chain connects TRBV9 to TRBJ2-1; 10 nucleotides match TRBD2. This CDR3 has 14 amino acids. From germline, CDR1 is SGDLS and CDR2 YYNGEE. The ends lost 4 bases at V and 9 bases at J; junction bases unmatched: 7. CDR3 coding DNA: TGTGCCAGCAGCCCTAGAGCGGGGGGGCTTGAGCAGTTCTTC. This codes for CASSPRAGGLEQFF.

The rearrangement links TRBV7-8 to TRBJ1-1; 8 bases fit TRBD1. CDR1 is SGHVS, CDR2 FQNEAQ, per germline. J was trimmed by 5 bases and V by 5 bases; bases with no gene match: 10. The CDR3 runs to 15 residues. The DNA of the CDR3 is TGTGCCAGCAGCCCCCGACAGGGGATGAGTACTGAAGCTTTCTTT. Residues: CASSPRQGMSTEAFF.

As DNA, the CDR3 is TGTGCCAGCAGCTCGAGCACAGGGGCCGGGGAGCTGTTTTTT. It translates to CASSSSTGAGELFF. V is TRBV5-4 and J is TRBJ2-2; 7 nucleotides line up with TRBD1. CDR1 and CDR2 from the germline V gene are SGHNT and YYREEE (reference sequence). This CDR3 comprises 14 residues. V lost 3 bases, J lost 6 bases, and 5 bases stayed unmatched.

The V gene is TRBV5-1, the J gene TRBJ1-3; 7 bases line up with TRBD1. CDR3 size: 16 residues. Looked up from germline, CDR1 is SGHRS and CDR2 is YFSETQ. V lost 4 bases to trimming and J lost 0 bases; unmatched junction nucleotides: 7. The CDR3 coding sequence is TGCGCCAGCAGCCCGGACAGGCCTTCCTCTGGAAACACCATATATTTT. It encodes CASSPDRPSSGNTIYF.

The genes are TRBV7-9 and TRBJ2-3; 10 bases fit TRBD1. Trimming took 4 bases from V and 1 from J; bases not matched to a gene: 11. Germline V gene lookup returns CDR1 SEHNR and CDR2 FQNEAQ (reference sequence). CDR3 length: 18 residues. CDR3: CASSSPTGGLSRTDTQYF. CDR3 coding DNA: TGTGCCAGCAGCTCACCGACAGGGGGCCTTTCTCGCACAGATACGCAGTATTTT.

This chain links TRBV23-1 with TRBJ2-7; 8 bases are shared with TRBD1. TRBV23-1 is designated an ORF whose function remains uncertain. The J segment lost 12 bases and the V segment lost 7 bases, leaving 8 bases of the junction unmatched. The CDR3 extends over 11 amino acids. The CDR3 region is CASTIRDRRYF. CDR3 DNA: TGCGCCAGCACGATCCGGGACAGGAGGTACTTC.